The present T cell receptor (beta chain) was sequenced within a study of T-cell reconstitution after alpha-beta-depleted transplantation in children. Using unique molecular identifiers, the investigators prepared the TCRbeta library. TCRdb analysed the PCR reads with MiXCR anew, one entry per CDR3 protein. The table has about 250,000 distinct CDR3 sequences, more than 20% seen once. This clonotype was detected only a few times. Antigen: not known. The CDR3 has 13 residues. Deletions cut 0 bases from V and 5 bases from J, with 11 bases between. CDR1 and CDR2 (germline): GTSNPN, SVGIG (reference sequence). Points from the study as a whole: T-cell numbers and diversity, one year after transplant, stemmed largely from T cells that were newly produced. Alpha-beta T cells about two months after transplant reportedly derived from several hundred expanded graft clones. Elevated TCRbeta diversity at day 60 was traced, in some patients, to surviving recipient T cells and thymic progenitors.

This TCR came from a female patient between 2 and 15 years old who had a stem cell transplant for congenital amegakaryocytic thrombocytopenia, so the T cells may come from the graft donor. The V call is TRBV30, the J call TRBJ2-7, with D perhaps matching TRBD1 (5 bases). Material: PBMCs, mostly from graft donor cells, obtained 360 days after TCRalphabeta/CD19-depleted stem cell transplant. This CDR3 is CAWSVQGINEQYF. In DNA, the CDR3 is TGTGCCTGGAGTGTGCAGGGAATTAACGAGCAGTACTTC.